The clone carrying this TCR beta chain was counted only a few times. What it recognizes is unknown. Germline CDR1 SGHNT, CDR2 YYREEE (reference sequence). V was clipped by 4 bases and J by 0 bases; unmatched bases: 11. CDR3 length: 17 residues. This sample stems from a study of spatial heterogeneity in lung cancer. Study-level results: The study found ubiquitous expanded tumor TCRs in blood more at resection than follow-up.

Time point defined: sample taken at primary tumor resection. The 70 or so donors had untreated early-stage non-small cell lung cancer. The authors sequenced whole RNA from tumor, nontumor lung or frozen PBMC without sorting. TCRdb used MiXCR to reprocess the 5' RACE reads, holding one entry per CDR3 protein. The sample includes around 48,000 distinct CDR3 sequences, over 4.5% seen only once; the top ten take more than 9.5%. The gene calls are TRBV5-4 and TRBJ2-3, with 7 bases matching TRBD2. The clonotype comes from a male donor with early-stage non-small cell lung cancer. Sequenced here: PBMCs, sampled at surgery. CDR3 residues: CASSPGLGLPSTDTQYF. The CDR3 DNA sequence: TGTGCCAGCAGCCCCGGCCTGGGACTACCTAGCACAGATACGCAGTATTTT. Using reference TRBV5-4 and TRBJ2-3 for the parts outside the CDR3, the full variable domain is ETGVTQSPTHLIKTRGQQVTLRCSSQSGHNTVSWYQQALGQGPQFIFQYYREEENGRGNFPPRFSGLQFPNYSSELNVNALELDDSALYLCASSPGLGLPSTDTQYFGPGTRLTVL.